The clone carrying this TCR beta chain was recorded once. The data originate from a study of blood T cell repertoires in COVID-19. At the level of the study: The origin of the acute and convalescent COVID-19 samples was the United States, Italy and Spain.

The CDR3 covers 17 residues. CDR1 and CDR2 (germline): LGHNT, FRNRAP. V lost 0 bases and J lost 0, with 15 bases in between. In the original processing: Nucleated cell counts were estimated from reference gene primer amplification. Produced via immunoSEQ multiplex PCR; TCRdb's table is partial and in-frame only. That table furnishes V, J and clone size, whereas the DNA furnished D and trimming. Among under 500,000 clones listed, around nine tenths were seen once. The rearrangement joins TRBV12-5 to TRBJ2-7, with D possibly being TRBD1 (5 bases). Specimen: peripheral blood. The clonotype comes from a woman in her 30s with acute or convalescent COVID-19. The CDR3 DNA reads TGTGCTAGTGGTTTGGTACTGGGGCAACGGAGCTCCTACGAGCAGTACTTC. As protein: CASGLVLGQRSSYEQYF.